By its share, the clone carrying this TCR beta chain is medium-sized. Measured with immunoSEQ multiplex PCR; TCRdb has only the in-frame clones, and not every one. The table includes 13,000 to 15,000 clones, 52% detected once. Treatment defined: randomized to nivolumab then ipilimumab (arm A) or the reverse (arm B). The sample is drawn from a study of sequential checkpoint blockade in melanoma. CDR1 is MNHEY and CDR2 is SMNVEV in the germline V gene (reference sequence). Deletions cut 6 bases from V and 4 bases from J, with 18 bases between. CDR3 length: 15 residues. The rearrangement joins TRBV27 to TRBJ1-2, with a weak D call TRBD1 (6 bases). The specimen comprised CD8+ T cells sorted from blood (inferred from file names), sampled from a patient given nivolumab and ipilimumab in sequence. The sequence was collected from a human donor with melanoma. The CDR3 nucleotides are TGTGCCAGCAGGCCCCTATTGGACAGCGTCTATGGCTACACCTTC. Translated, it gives CASRPLLDSVYGYTF.